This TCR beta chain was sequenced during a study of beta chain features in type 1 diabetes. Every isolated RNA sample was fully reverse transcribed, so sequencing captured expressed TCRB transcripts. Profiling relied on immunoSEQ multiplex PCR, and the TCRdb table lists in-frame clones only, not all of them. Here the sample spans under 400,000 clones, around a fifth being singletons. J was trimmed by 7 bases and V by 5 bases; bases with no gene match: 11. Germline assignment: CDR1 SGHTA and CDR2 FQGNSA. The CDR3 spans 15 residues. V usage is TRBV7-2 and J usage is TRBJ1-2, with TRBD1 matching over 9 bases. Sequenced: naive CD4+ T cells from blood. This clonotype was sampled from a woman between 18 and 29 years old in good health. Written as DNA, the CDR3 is TGTGCCAGCAGCCAAAGTTTCGGGGACAGGGCTGGCTACACCTTC. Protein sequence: CASSQSFGDRAGYTF.